The 30 T cell receptor delta chains reported below all come from one sample, sequenced in a study of gamma-delta T cells after stem cell transplantation. TCRdb repeated clone calling on the RT-PCR reads with CATT. This sample has over 2,500 delta-chain clones, with roughly 8.2% found just once. The sequenced sample consisted of gamma-delta T cells. These receptors all stem from a human donor. It is not recorded whose cells these are; they may come from a transplant donor.

For this clone: TCRdb lists the protein of a much larger clone for this DNA, which differs at residue 15, so this is likely a read error; the protein given here is translated from the DNA itself. This chain joins TRDV2 and TRDJ3; 10 positions agree with TRDD3. CDR1 and CDR2 from the germline V gene are GEAIGNYY and EKD. The CDR3 sequence is 17 residues long. The CDR3 reads CACDTVGDTWDTRQTFF. CDR3 coding DNA: TGTGCCTGTGACACCGTGGGGGATACCTGGGACACCCGACAGACGTTTTTC.

This clone is labeled large. The sample has other DNA sequences that encode this CDR3 too. The chain combines TRDV2 with TRDJ3; 12 bases fit TRDD3. Germline CDR1 GEAIGNYY, CDR2 EKD. The ends lost 3 bases at V and 5 bases at J; junction bases unmatched: 1. The CDR3 is made up of 16 amino acids. The CDR3 region is CACDYWGIRDTRQMFF. CDR3 nucleotides: TGTGCCTGTGACTACTGGGGGATACGGGACACCCGACAGATGTTTTTC.

To note about this clone: Since a far larger clone is one base different, this is likely a read error. Other DNA sequences in this sample translate to the same CDR3. Here the CDR3 DNA reads TGTGCCTGTGACACCTTAGGGGATTTGACAGCACAACTCTTCTTT. Translated: CACDTLGDLTAQLFF. V is TRDV2 and J is TRDJ2, with D possibly matching TRDD3 (5 bases). CDR1 is GEAIGNYY, CDR2 EKD, per germline. The CDR3 is 15 residues long. The V gene lost 0 bases and the J gene lost 1 base, with 8 bases spanning the gap.

On this clone: A much larger clonotype is one base distant, so this may be a read error. The sample has other DNA sequences that encode this CDR3 too. The chain is built from TRDV1 and TRDJ1, with 7 bases matching TRDD3. Per the germline V gene, CDR1 is TSWWSYY and CDR2 is QGS. With 4 bases clipped from V and 0 bases from J, the junction kept 23 bases outside the gene matches. The CDR3 loop spans 21 amino acids. The CDR3 spells CALGVLLPYWGQMFYTDKLIF. The CDR3 DNA sequence: TGTGCTCTTGGGGTCCTTCTCCCTTACTGGGGACAGATGTTCTACACCGATAAACTCATCTTT.

Concerning this clone itself: A much larger clonotype is one base distant, so this may be a read error. V and J are TRDV1 and TRDJ1; 11 nucleotides match TRDD3. Germline V lookup: CDR1 TSWWSYY, CDR2 QGS. With V trimmed by 5 bases and J by 0 bases, 17 bases remained unmatched. CDR3 length: 20 amino acids. CDR3 nucleotides: TGTGCTCTTGGGATCCCCTCATCTTGGGGGATACGCCCGTACACCGATAAACTCATCTTT. Translation gives CALGIPSSWGIRPYTDKLIF.

This clone was observed a few times. This DNA's translation differs at residue 16 from TCRdb's protein, which comes from a much larger clone; a read error is likely, and the protein shown is translated from the DNA. The rearrangement joins TRDV2 to TRDJ3, with a weak D call TRDD3 (5 bases). The CDR3 runs to 18 residues. Germline V gene lookup returns CDR1 GEAIGNYY and CDR2 EKD. The CDR3 is CACDTVQPSSWDTRQVFF. CDR3 nucleotide sequence: TGTGCCTGTGACACGGTCCAACCGAGCTCCTGGGACACCCGACAGGTGTTTTTC.

With respect to this clone: Since a much larger clone is just one base distant, this may be a read error. V and J are TRDV2 and TRDJ2; D perhaps matches TRDD3 (6 bases). The CDR3 runs 15 residues. CDR1 and CDR2 (germline): GEAIGNYY, EKD. The germline V and J ends were trimmed by 1 base and 11 bases, with 19 bases remaining between them. The CDR3 region is CACDTRLVGGTQLFF. DNA of the CDR3: TGTGCCTGTGACACTCGTCTAGTGGGGGGTACGCAACTCTTCTTT.

A word on this clone: A much larger clone sits a single nucleotide away, making a read error possible. The chain carries TRDV1 and TRDJ1; D remains ambiguous. The germline V gene has CDR1 TSWWSYY and CDR2 QGS. The CDR3 is 16 residues long. V lost 3 bases, J lost 4 bases, and 18 bases lay in between. In DNA form, the CDR3 reads TGTGCTCTTGGGGACGTACGGACGGCTGGTTTCGATAAACTCATCTTT. Protein product: CALGDVRTAGFDKLIF.

Judged by abundance, this clone is medium-sized (0.01 to 0.1%). This chain uses TRDV2 with TRDJ3; 7 bases line up with TRDD3. The germline gives CDR1 GEAIGNYY, CDR2 EKD. With 2 bases clipped from V and 0 bases from J, the junction kept 6 bases outside the gene matches. The CDR3 is made up of 18 amino acids. The CDR3, as DNA: TGTGCCTGTGACATTACTGGGGCGAGCTCCTGGGACACCCGACAGATGTTTTTC. Translation gives CACDITGASSWDTRQMFF.

This clone was found a few times. A far bigger clonotype differs at one base, so this is likely a read error. The sample holds other DNA sequences that translate to the same CDR3. The J gene is TRDJ1, the V gene TRDV2, with 7 bases identical to TRDD3. Per the germline V gene, CDR1 is GEAIGNYY and CDR2 is EKD. This CDR3 has 15 amino acids. The CDR3 sequence is CACAGGRRYTDKLIF. In DNA form, the CDR3 reads TGTGCCTGTGCTGGGGGCCGCCGTTACACTGATAAACTCATCTTT.

This clone is medium-sized. The chain combines TRDV1 with TRDJ1, with D possibly matching TRDD3 (6 bases). The CDR3 has 15 amino acids. Per the germline V gene, CDR1 is TSWWSYY and CDR2 is QGS. V lost 0 bases and J lost 7, with 15 bases in between. CDR3 nucleotides: TGTGCTCTTGGGGAACTATGGGGATTCACGAGTAAACTCATCTTT. Translating gives CALGELWGFTSKLIF.

Turning to this clone: This may stem from a read error, because a much larger clone lies one nucleotide away. The chain is built from TRDV1 and TRDJ1, with 11 bases fitting TRDD3. Germline trimming cut 3 bases from V and 13 bases from J; bases unmatched to any gene: 28. Germline assignment: CDR1 TSWWSYY and CDR2 QGS. The CDR3 loop spans 20 amino acids. The chain's CDR3 is CALGDKIGTYWGISEVRPIF. CDR3 nucleotide sequence: TGTGCTCTTGGGGATAAGATAGGCACGTACTGGGGGATATCCGAGGTTAGACCCATCTTT.

In its sample, this clone ranks as medium-sized (0.01 to 0.1%). V is TRDV1 and J is TRDJ2; unclear D gene. The CDR3 has 18 amino acids. V lost 0 bases and J lost 4, with 18 bases in between. CDR1 and CDR2 from the germline V gene are TSWWSYY and QGS. The CDR3 loop reads CALGELASRPIPTAQLFF. Here the CDR3 DNA reads TGTGCTCTTGGGGAACTAGCTTCGCGGCCGATCCCGACAGCACAACTCTTCTTT.

This clone ranks as medium-sized. The V call is TRDV1, the J call TRDJ1, with TRDD3 matching 10 bases. Germline V gene sequence: CDR1 TSWWSYY, CDR2 QGS. J gave up 0 bases and V 4 bases, and 20 bases lay outside the gene matches. The CDR3 length is 21 residues. The CDR3 reads CALGGSPPVWGIRTYTDKLIF. The CDR3 nucleotides read TGTGCTCTTGGGGGCTCCCCTCCCGTCTGGGGGATAAGAACGTACACCGATAAACTCATCTTT.

A remark on this clone: A much larger clone lies one base from this, so it may be a read error. The rearrangement uses TRDV1 and TRDJ1; D might be TRDD3 (5 bases). CDR3 length: 15 amino acids. CDR1 and CDR2 from the germline V gene are TSWWSYY and QGS. The V end was cut by 5 bases, the J end by 7 bases, with 20 bases between. DNA of the CDR3: TGTGCTCTTGGGTCGACGCCTGGGCGTGCTGGTAAACTCATCTTT. The encoded protein is CALGSTPGRAGKLIF.

This clone was seen a few times. The likely explanation is a read error, given a far larger clone one base away. The same CDR3 also results from other DNA sequences found in this sample. The V call is TRDV2, the J call TRDJ2, with 9 positions matching TRDD3. V shed 0 bases and J 5 bases; nucleotides not matched to a gene: 12. The germline V gene encodes CDR1 GEAIGNYY and CDR2 EKD. The CDR3 has 18 amino acids. CDR3 bases: TGTGCCTGTGACACCGTACTGGGGGACTCCAGCCACACAGCACAACTCTTCTTT. Protein sequence: CACDTVLGDSSHTAQLFF.

In its sample, this clone is large. Other nucleotide sequences in the sample specify the same CDR3. The chain links TRDV2 to TRDJ3; TRDD3 matches at 11 bases. Unmatched junction bases numbered 2, after V lost 0 bases and J lost 2 bases. Germline V gene sequence: CDR1 GEAIGNYY, CDR2 EKD. CDR3 length: 18 residues. The CDR3 nucleotides read TGTGCCTGTGACACCGTACTGGGGGATACCTGGGACACCCGACAGATGTTTTTC. Residues: CACDTVLGDTWDTRQMFF.

This clone was detected a few times. A read error is possible here, since a much larger clone lies one base away. V gene TRDV1 combines with J gene TRDJ1, with 11 bases fitting TRDD3. CDR3 size: 20 residues. CDR1 is TSWWSYY and CDR2 is QGS in the germline V gene. The V segment lost 0 bases and the J segment 7 bases; nucleotides outside the gene matches: 19. The chain's CDR3 is CALGELVPDGGYGRSLKLIF. The CDR3 coding sequence is TGTGCTCTTGGGGAACTCGTGCCCGATGGGGGATACGGTAGGAGTCTTAAACTCATCTTT.

By share, this clone ranks as medium-sized. The J gene is TRDJ1, the V gene TRDV1, with 11 bases matching TRDD3. Germline CDR1 TSWWSYY, CDR2 QGS. The CDR3 contains 20 residues. The J segment lost 7 bases and the V segment lost 0 bases, leaving 19 bases of the junction unmatched. CDR3 protein: CALGELVPDGGYGRGLKLIF. CDR3 in DNA: TGTGCTCTTGGGGAACTCGTGCCCGATGGGGGATACGGTAGGGGTCTTAAACTCATCTTT.

Remarks on this clone: The TCRdb protein, from a much larger clone, departs from this DNA's translation at residue 3, likely by read error; the protein shown derives from the DNA. The chain's CDR3 is CARDLLAPEALTAQLFF. CDR3 in DNA: TGTGCCCGTGACCTACTGGCGCCCGAGGCTTTGACAGCACAACTCTTCTTT. V is TRDV2 and J is TRDJ2; D might be TRDD2 or TRDD3, each matching 5 bases. The CDR3 covers 17 residues. CDR1 and CDR2 (germline): GEAIGNYY, EKD.

In this sample, this clone turned up a few times. The CDR3 sequence is CAFRADRPYTDKLIF. The CDR3 nucleotides are TGTGCCTTTAGGGCGGATCGCCCGTACACCGATAAACTCATCTTT. The chain links TRDV3 to TRDJ1; D unresolved. Germline V gene lookup returns CDR1 TVYSNPD and CDR2 GDNSRS (reference sequence). This CDR3 spans 15 amino acids. V lost 0 bases, J lost 0 bases, and 14 bases lay in between.

About this clone itself: TCRdb attributes to this sequence the protein of a much larger clone, which differs from the DNA translation at residue 14; a read error is likely, and the protein displayed is translated from the DNA. The V gene is TRDV2, the J gene TRDJ3, with 9 bases aligning to TRDD3. This CDR3 contains 17 residues. Germline V gene sequence: CDR1 GEAIGNYY, CDR2 EKD. The CDR3 coding sequence is TGTGCCTGTGACTACTGGGGGAGCTCCTGGGACACCCGAAAGATGTTTTTC. It yields the protein CACDYWGSSWDTRKMFF.

The chain recombines TRDV1 with TRDJ1; D might be TRDD3 (10 bases). This CDR3 is built from 21 residues. The germline V gene encodes CDR1 TSWWSYY and CDR2 QGS. The germline V and J ends were trimmed by 5 bases and 0 bases, with 31 bases remaining between them. For the CDR3, the DNA is TGTGCTCTTGGGAGAGGCCTTCCTACGCTTACTGGGGGATTATACACCGATAAACTCATCTTT. Its protein is CALGRGLPTLTGGLYTDKLIF.

The chain uses TRDV2 and TRDJ3, with TRDD3 identical over 10 bases. CDR3 length equals 20 residues. CDR1 and CDR2 (germline): GEAIGNYY, EKD. V trimming: 0 bases; J trimming: 0 bases; junction bases outside the gene matches: 7. This chain's CDR3 is CACDTVLGDSNSWDTRQMFF. In DNA, the CDR3 is TGTGCCTGTGACACCGTACTGGGGGATTCCAACTCCTGGGACACCCGACAGATGTTTTTC.

On this clone: A read error likely explains this, since a far larger clone differs by one base. The V gene is TRDV2, the J gene TRDJ1, with 9 positions matching TRDD3. The CDR3 contains 16 residues. Germline V gene data show CDR1 as GEAIGNYY and CDR2 as EKD. The DNA of the CDR3 is TGTGCCTGTGTCACCGGGTACTGGGGGAGCGTTGATAAACTCATCTTT. Amino acid sequence: CACVTGYWGSVDKLIF.

About this clone itself: With a far larger clone one base away, a read error is the likely cause. Within the sample, other DNA sequences also encode this same CDR3. The rearrangement links TRDV2 to TRDJ2; D is perhaps TRDD3 (5 bases). This CDR3 comprises 17 residues. Germline-derived CDR1 and CDR2 are GEAIGNYY and EKD. The CDR3 nucleotides are TGTGCCTGTGACCTACTGGCGCCCGAGGCTTTGACAGCACAGCTCTTCTTT. It specifies CACDLLAPEALTAQLFF.

A word on this clone: A far larger clone differs by one base, so this is likely a read error. The chain links TRDV2 to TRDJ1; D perhaps matches TRDD3 (6 bases). This CDR3 comprises 15 residues. Trimming took 5 bases from V and 0 from J, leaving 15 bases between them. Germline V gene lookup returns CDR1 GEAIGNYY and CDR2 EKD. CDR3 in amino acids: CACVGGRRYTDKLIF. CDR3 nucleotide sequence: TGTGCCTGTGTTGGGGGCCGCCGTTACACCGATAAACTCATCTTT.

Concerning this clone: The TCRdb protein comes from a much larger clone and disagrees with this DNA's translation at residue 3, likely due to a read error; the protein given here is derived from the DNA. The chain combines TRDV2 with TRDJ1; D uncertain. This CDR3 contains 14 residues. CDR1 is GEAIGNYY, CDR2 EKD, per germline. V was pared by 9 bases and J by 0 bases, with 16 bases between. The CDR3 protein is CARAPGPYTDKLIF. The CDR3 region has the DNA TGTGCCCGTGCTCCTGGACCGTACACCGATAAACTCATCTTT.

This clone showed up just a few times. With only one base between it and a far larger clone, this is likely a read error. The chain couples TRDV2 to TRDJ3, with 13 bases that match TRDD3. The CDR3 loop spans 21 amino acids. The germline gives CDR1 GEAIGNYY, CDR2 EKD. In DNA form, the CDR3 reads TGTGCCTGTGACACCGTACTGGGGGATACGCGGAGCTCCTGGGGCACCCGACAGATGTTTTTC. Amino acid sequence: CACDTVLGDTRSSWGTRQMFF.

The table lists this clone with a few counts. A much larger clonotype is one base distant, so this may be a read error. The chain recombines TRDV2 with TRDJ3, with 10 bases matching TRDD3. Trimming cost V 3 bases and J 0 bases; bases outside gene matches: 10. CDR3 length: 20 amino acids. Germline V lookup: CDR1 GEAIGNYY, CDR2 EKD. CDR3 DNA: TGTGCCTGTGACGTACTGGGGGATCGTCCAGGCTCCTGGGACACCCGACAGATGTTTTTC. Protein: CACDVLGDRPGSWDTRQMFF.